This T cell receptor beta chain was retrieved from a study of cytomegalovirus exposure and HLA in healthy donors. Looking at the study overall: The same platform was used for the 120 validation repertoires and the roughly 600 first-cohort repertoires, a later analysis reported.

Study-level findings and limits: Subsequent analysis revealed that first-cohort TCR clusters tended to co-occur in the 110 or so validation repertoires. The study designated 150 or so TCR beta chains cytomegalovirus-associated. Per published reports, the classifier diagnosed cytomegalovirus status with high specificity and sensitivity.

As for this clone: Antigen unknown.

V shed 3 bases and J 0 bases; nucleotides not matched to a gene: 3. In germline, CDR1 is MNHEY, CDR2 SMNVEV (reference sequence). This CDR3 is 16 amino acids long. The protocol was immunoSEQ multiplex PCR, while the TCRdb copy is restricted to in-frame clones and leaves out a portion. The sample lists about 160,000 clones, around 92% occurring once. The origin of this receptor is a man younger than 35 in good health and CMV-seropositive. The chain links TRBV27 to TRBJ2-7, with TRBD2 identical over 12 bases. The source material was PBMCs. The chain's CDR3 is CASSFLAGGPSYEQYF. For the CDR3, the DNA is TGTGCCAGCAGTTTTCTAGCGGGAGGGCCCTCCTACGAGCAGTACTTC.